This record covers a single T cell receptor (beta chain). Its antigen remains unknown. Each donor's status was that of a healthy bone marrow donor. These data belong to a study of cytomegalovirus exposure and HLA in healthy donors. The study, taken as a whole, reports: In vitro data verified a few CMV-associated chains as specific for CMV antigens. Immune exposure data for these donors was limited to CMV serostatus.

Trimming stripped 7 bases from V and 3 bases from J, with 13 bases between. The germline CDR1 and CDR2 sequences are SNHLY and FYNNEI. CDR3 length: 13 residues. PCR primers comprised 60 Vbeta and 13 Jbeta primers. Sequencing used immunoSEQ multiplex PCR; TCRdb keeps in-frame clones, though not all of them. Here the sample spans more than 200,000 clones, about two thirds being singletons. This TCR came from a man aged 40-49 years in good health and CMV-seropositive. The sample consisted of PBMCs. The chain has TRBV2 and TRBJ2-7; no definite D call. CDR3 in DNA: TGTGCCAGCACCCCCGACCTAGGCTACGAGCAGTACTTC. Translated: CASTPDLGYEQYF.